A selection of T cell receptor beta chains follows, all from one sample in a study of blood T cell repertoires in COVID-19. Generated by immunoSEQ multiplex PCR, the TCRdb table keeps only in-frame clones and is missing some. The data hold hundreds of thousands of clones, with around four fifths observed a single time. The sequenced sample was peripheral blood. The receptors derive from a middle-aged woman with active or convalescent COVID-19. The CDR3 runs from the conserved cysteine through the conserved F or W. A D gene is named only where the DNA matches it firmly. Some rows mark clone size as missing; the rest say once, few, many or name a class of expanded clone.

>TRBD1|TRBJ1-6|NA|TRBV7-2
TGTGCCAGCAGCTTAGTAAGACAGGGGAGTCGGATCTATAATTCACCCCTCCACTTT
CASSLVRQGSRIYNSPLHF
>NA|TRBJ2-5|NA|TRBV4-1
TGCGCCAGCAGCCAAGAGGGCCGGTGGGGGGGCGTGAGAGAGACCCAGTACTTC
CASSQEGRWGGVRETQYF
>NA|TRBJ1-6|NA|TRBV21-1
TGTGCCAGCAGCAAACAGGGGGCACATTCACCCCTCCACTTT
CASSKQGAHSPLHF
>TRBD2|TRBJ2-6|NA|TRBV28
TGTGCCAGCAGTTTAAGGCGGGGGGAACCCGGTGGGGCCAACGTCCTGACTTTC
CASSLRRGEPGGANVLTF
>NA|TRBJ1-2|NA|TRBV18
TGTGCCAGCTCACCAGGGGCGCGGGGCTACACCTTC
CASSPGARGYTF
>NA|TRBJ1-1|NA|TRBV18
TGTGCCAGCTCAGAGTCTAACAGCAACACTGAAGCTTTCTTT
CASSESNSNTEAFF
>TRBD2|TRBJ2-1|NA|TRBV9
TGTGCCAGCAGCGGACTAGCGGCACATAATGAGCAGTTCTTC
CASSGLAAHNEQFF
>TRBD1|TRBJ2-7|NA|TRBV5-1
TGCGCCAGCAGCCGGACAGGGGGCCTGGAAGAGCAGTACTTC
CASSRTGGLEEQYF
>NA|TRBJ2-3|NA|TRBV21-1
TGTGCCAGCAGCCACTCAACAGGGAAAGGGAAGCAGGATACGCAGTATTTT
CASSHSTGKGKQDTQYF
>TRBD1|TRBJ1-2|NA|TRBV7-9
TGTGCCAGCAGCTCGACAGGGTTCGGCTACACCTTC
CASSSTGFGYTF
>TRBD2|TRBJ2-3|NA|TRBV3-1/TRBV3-2
TGTGCCAGCAGCCGGGGGGGAAGCACAGATACGCAGTATTTT
CASSRGGSTDTQYF
>NA|TRBJ1-2|NA|TRBV10-3
TGTGCCATCACGAAACAGGGCTATGGCTACACCTTC
CAITKQGYGYTF
>TRBD1|TRBJ2-1|NA|TRBV5-1
TGCGCCAGCAGCACCACCGGGACAGGGTCGAATGAGCAGTTCTTC
CASSTTGTGSNEQFF
>TRBD1|TRBJ1-2|NA|TRBV18
TGTGCCAGCTCACCAGAGGGACAGAGTAACTATGGCTACACCTTC
CASSPEGQSNYGYTF
>TRBD2|TRBJ2-1|NA|TRBV7-8
TGTGCCAGCAGCTCGCAACGACTAGCGGGGGTTATATATGAGCAGTTCTTC
CASSSQRLAGVIYEQFF
>NA|TRBJ1-1|once|TRBV6-2/TRBV6-3
TGTGCCAGCAGTTACTCCGGGGGGCGAGAGGACACTGAAGCTTTCTTT
CASSYSGGREDTEAFF
>TRBD1|TRBJ2-3|once|TRBV2
TGTGCCAGCAGCGGAGACAGGGGATGGACAGATACGCAGTATTTT
CASSGDRGWTDTQYF
>NA|TRBJ1-3|NA|TRBV6-1
TGTGCCAGCAGTGGGAGAGATCGGGGGGTAGGAGGAAACACCATATATTTT
CASSGRDRGVGGNTIYF
>TRBD1|TRBJ1-6|few|TRBV6-1
TGTGCCAGCAGTGAAATCGGGGACAGGTCCTCACCCCTCCACTTT
CASSEIGDRSSPLHF
>NA|TRBJ1-2|NA|TRBV7-3
TGTGCCAGCAGCCAAGGACCAGCGGCTAACTATGGCTACACCTTC
CASSQGPAANYGYTF
>NA|TRBJ1-2|NA|TRBV29-1
TGCAGCGTTGGGACTGTCTATGGCTACACCTTC
CSVGTVYGYTF
>NA|TRBJ2-2|NA|TRBV4-2
TGTGCCAGCAGCCCTACCAGCGACACCGGGGAGCTGTTTTTT
CASSPTSDTGELFF
>NA|TRBJ1-1|NA|TRBV28
TGTGCCAGCAGTTCCCCGTCGGGGTCGGGGAACACTGAAGCTTTCTTT
CASSSPSGSGNTEAFF
>TRBD1|TRBJ1-6|NA|TRBV29-1
TGCAGCGTTGGTACCGGGACAGAGTATTCACCCCTCCACTTT
CSVGTGTEYSPLHF
>TRBD1|TRBJ1-1|few|TRBV19
TGTGCCAGTAGTACGACCGGGACAGGGATCTTTACAGCTTTCTTT
CASSTTGTGIFTAFF
>NA|TRBJ1-4|NA|TRBV7-8
TGTGCCAGCAGCTTATTGGGGGCGGGTAATGAAAAACTGTTTTTT
CASSLLGAGNEKLFF
>TRBD1|TRBJ1-1|NA|TRBV7-2
TGTGCCAGCAGCCGCCGGGACAGGGTAATGGGCACTGAAGCTTTCTTT
CASSRRDRVMGTEAFF
>TRBD2|TRBJ2-7|NA|TRBV11-2
TGTGCCAGCAGCTCAGGGACTAGCGGAGAGCAGTACTTC
CASSSGTSGEQYF
>TRBD1|TRBJ1-2|NA|TRBV18
TGTGCCAGCTCACCACAACAGGGGGCGAAGAACTATGGCTACACCTTC
CASSPQQGAKNYGYTF
>NA|TRBJ1-6|once|TRBV4-1
TGCGCCAGCAGCCAAGCCGACAGTAATTCACCCCTCCACTTT
CASSQADSNSPLHF
>NA|TRBJ1-5|NA|TRBV5-6
TGTGCCAGCAGCTTGGGCCATCGAGAAAATAGCAATCAGCCCCAGCATTTT
CASSLGHRENSNQPQHF
>NA|TRBJ2-5|NA|TRBV7-8
TGTGCCAGCAGCCCGGTGCGGGAGACCCAGTACTTC
CASSPVRETQYF
>TRBD2|TRBJ2-1|once|TRBV5-4
TGTGCCAGCAGCTTAAGACTAGCTAACAATGAGCAGTTCTTC
CASSLRLANNEQFF
>TRBD2|TRBJ2-7|NA|TRBV25-1
TGTGCCAGCAGTGTCCTGGGAGGGAGAGACTACGAGCAGTACTTC
CASSVLGGRDYEQYF
>NA|TRBJ1-2|few|TRBV18
TGTGCCAGCTCACCGAGGGACTATACTAACTATGGCTACACCTTC
CASSPRDYTNYGYTF
>TRBD1|TRBJ1-6|NA|TRBV5-1
TGCGCCAGCAGCCCGTCGACAGGGACCTATAATTCACCCCTCCACTTT
CASSPSTGTYNSPLHF
>TRBD1|TRBJ2-4|NA|TRBV28
TGTGCCAGCAGTTCGGACAGGGCGCCTATTCAGTACTTC
CASSSDRAPIQYF
>NA|TRBJ1-1|once|TRBV12-3/TRBV12-4
TGTGCCAGCAGGCCGGGGGAGGGCACTGAAGCTTTCTTT
CASRPGEGTEAFF
>NA|TRBJ2-7|NA|TRBV6-5
TGTGCCAGCACCAGAGGGTTTGCTGACTACGAGCAGTACTTC
CASTRGFADYEQYF
>NA|TRBJ1-1|few|TRBV11-3
TGTGCCAGCAGTTCCGGAGACGGCATGAACACTGAAGCTTTCTTT
CASSSGDGMNTEAFF
>NA|TRBJ1-2|many|TRBV4-3
TGCGCCAGCAGCCAAGTGCCCCAGGGTATCCTCCCCTCCGGCTACACCTTC
CASSQVPQGILPSGYTF
>TRBD1|TRBJ1-2|NA|TRBV7-2
TGTGCCAGCAGCATCAATCAGGGGGCAGGCTATGGCTACACCTTC
CASSINQGAGYGYTF
>NA|TRBJ1-4|NA|TRBV19
TGTGCCACCTCGACAGTCTCCTCATATGAAAAACTGTTTTTT
CATSTVSSYEKLFF
>NA|TRBJ1-4|NA|TRBV10-3
TGTGCCATCAGTGAGGCTGCCCTAGGGAGTGAAAAACTGTTTTTT
CAISEAALGSEKLFF
>TRBD2|TRBJ2-3|NA|TRBV4-2
TGTGCCAGCAGCCTCAGGGAGGGACTAGCGGGAGGCACAGATACGCAGTATTTT
CASSLREGLAGGTDTQYF
>TRBD2|TRBJ2-1|NA|TRBV19
TGTGCCAGTAGTATTCTAGCGGGCAGCTCCTACAATGAGCAGTTCTTC
CASSILAGSSYNEQFF
>NA|TRBJ2-7|NA|TRBV6-9
TGTGCCAGCAGTTTCGGGGGTAGGGCCGAGCAGTACTTC
CASSFGGRAEQYF
>NA|TRBJ1-1|once|TRBV5-1
TGCGCCAGCAGCCCCGGGAGGACTGGAATGAACACTGAAGCTTTCTTT
CASSPGRTGMNTEAFF
>TRBD1|TRBJ1-3|NA|TRBV6-2/TRBV6-3
TGTGCCAGCAGTCCACAGGGGGGCTCTGGAAACACCATATATTTT
CASSPQGGSGNTIYF
>TRBD1|TRBJ2-7|NA|TRBV7-2
TGTGCCAGCAGCTTACCTAAAATGGGACAGGGTCATCCCTACGAGCAGTACTTC
CASSLPKMGQGHPYEQYF
>NA|TRBJ1-2|NA|TRBV4-3
TGCGCCAGCAGCTCGGACAGACGGGGCTATGGCTACACCTTC
CASSSDRRGYGYTF
>NA|TRBJ1-1|NA|TRBV7-9
TGTGCCAGCAGCACCGCGGGGGTGAACACTGAAGCTTTCTTT
CASSTAGVNTEAFF
>NA|TRBJ1-2|NA|TRBV27
TGTGCCAGCAGTCCAGCCGCGACAGTGATCTACTATGGCTACACCTTC
CASSPAATVIYYGYTF